The sequence of this T cell receptor beta chain was determined in a study of blood T cell repertoires in COVID-19. TCRdb's copy holds only in-frame clones and misses some; the assay was immunoSEQ multiplex PCR. Among under 350,000 clones listed, 75% to 90% were seen once. The ends were cut back, 3 bases at V and 6 bases at J, with 15 bases in the middle. This CDR3 contains 14 residues. The germline gives CDR1 SQVTM, CDR2 ANQGSEA. Sequenced input: PBMCs or T cells enriched from blood (not recorded which). This receptor was obtained from a woman between 40 and 50 years old who had recovered from COVID-19. This chain uses TRBV29-1 with TRBJ1-5; unclear D gene. CDR3 sequence: CSVDNGGEGQPQHF. The CDR3 nucleotides are TGCAGCGTTGATAATGGTGGGGAGGGTCAGCCCCAGCATTTT.